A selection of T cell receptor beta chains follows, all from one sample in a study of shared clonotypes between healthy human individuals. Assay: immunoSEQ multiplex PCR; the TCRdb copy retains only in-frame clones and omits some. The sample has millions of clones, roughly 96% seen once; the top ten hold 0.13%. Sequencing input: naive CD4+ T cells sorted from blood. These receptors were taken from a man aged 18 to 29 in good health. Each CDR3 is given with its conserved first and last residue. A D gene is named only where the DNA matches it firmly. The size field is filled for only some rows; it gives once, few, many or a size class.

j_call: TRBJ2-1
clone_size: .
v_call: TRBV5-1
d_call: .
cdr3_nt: TGCGCCAGCAGCTTGCCCGGGAAAACGTCGGGTGAGCAGTTCTTC
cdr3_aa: CASSLPGKTSGEQFF

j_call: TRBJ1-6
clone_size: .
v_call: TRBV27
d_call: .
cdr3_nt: TGTGCCAGCAGTTTAGGGACATTGTGGGTGGATTCACCCCTCCACTTT
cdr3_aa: CASSLGTLWVDSPLHF

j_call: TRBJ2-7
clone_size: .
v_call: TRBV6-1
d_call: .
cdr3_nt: TGTGCCAGCAGTGTTGGGGGGCTCTACGAGCAGTACTTC
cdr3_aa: CASSVGGLYEQYF

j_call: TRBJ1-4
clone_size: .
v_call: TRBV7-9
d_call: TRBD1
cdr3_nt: TGTGCCAGCAGCCCGATCACAGGGGCAACTAATGAAAAACTGTTTTTT
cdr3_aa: CASSPITGATNEKLFF

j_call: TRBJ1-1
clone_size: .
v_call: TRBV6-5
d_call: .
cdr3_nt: TGTGCCAGCAGTTACTCCAGGAAAGGGAACACTGAAGCTTTCTTT
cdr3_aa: CASSYSRKGNTEAFF

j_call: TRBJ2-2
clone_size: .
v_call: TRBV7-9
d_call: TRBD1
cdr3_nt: TGTGCCGGCAGCGGACAGGGAAACACCGGGGAGCTGTTTTTC
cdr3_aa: CAGSGQGNTGELFF

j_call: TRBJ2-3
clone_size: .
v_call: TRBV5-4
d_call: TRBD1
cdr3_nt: TGTGCCAGCAGCTTGCAGGGGGCTCCTAGCACAGATACGCAGTATTTT
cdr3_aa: CASSLQGAPSTDTQYF

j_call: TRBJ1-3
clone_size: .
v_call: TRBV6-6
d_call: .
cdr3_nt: TGTGCCAGCAGTGCAAACTGGGTGGGAAACACCATATATTTT
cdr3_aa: CASSANWVGNTIYF

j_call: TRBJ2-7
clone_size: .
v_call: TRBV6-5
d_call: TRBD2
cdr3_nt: TGTGCCAGCAGCCACATGACTAGCGGGAGCCTCGAGCAGTACTTC
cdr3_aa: CASSHMTSGSLEQYF

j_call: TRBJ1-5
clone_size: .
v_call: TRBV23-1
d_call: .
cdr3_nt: TGCGCCAGCAGTGACAGGAATCAGCCCCAGCATTTT
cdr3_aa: CASSDRNQPQHF

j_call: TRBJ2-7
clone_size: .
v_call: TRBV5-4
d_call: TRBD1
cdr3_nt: TGTGCCAGCAGCGTGGGACAGAACTACGAGCAGTACTTC
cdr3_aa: CASSVGQNYEQYF

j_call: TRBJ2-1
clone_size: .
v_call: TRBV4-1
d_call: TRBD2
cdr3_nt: TGCGCCAGCAGCCAAGACCTAGCGGGAGGATGGGAGCAGTTCTTC
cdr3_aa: CASSQDLAGGWEQFF

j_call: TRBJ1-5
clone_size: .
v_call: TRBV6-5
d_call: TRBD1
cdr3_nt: TGTGCCAGCAGTGGGGGACAGGGGGACAGTCAGCCCCAGCATTTT
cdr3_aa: CASSGGQGDSQPQHF

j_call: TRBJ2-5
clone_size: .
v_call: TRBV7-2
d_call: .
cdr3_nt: TGTGCCAGCAGCTTACTTTCGGGAGAGACCCAGTACTTC
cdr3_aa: CASSLLSGETQYF

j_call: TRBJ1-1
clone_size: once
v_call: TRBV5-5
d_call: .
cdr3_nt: TGTGCCAGCAGCTCCCTTCCCGACAGGAACACTGAAGCTTTCTTT
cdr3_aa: CASSSLPDRNTEAFF

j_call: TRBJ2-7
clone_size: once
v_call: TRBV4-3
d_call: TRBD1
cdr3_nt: TGCGCCAGCAGCCAAGAACCGGGACAGGTGACCTACGAGCAGTACTTC
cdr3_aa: CASSQEPGQVTYEQYF

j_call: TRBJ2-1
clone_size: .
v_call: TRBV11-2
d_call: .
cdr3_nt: TGTGCCAGCAGCTTAGATCAGGGTCTTACCCAGCCCGCCAATGAGCAGTTCTTC
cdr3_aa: CASSLDQGLTQPANEQFF

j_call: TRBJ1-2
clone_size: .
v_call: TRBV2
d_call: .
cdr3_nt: TGTGCCAGCAGAGGCCAGCCCTATGGCTACACCTTC
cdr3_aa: CASRGQPYGYTF

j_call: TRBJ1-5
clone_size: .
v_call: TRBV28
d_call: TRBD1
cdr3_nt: TGTGCCAGCAGTTTTGAGACAGGGGGCAGACAGCCCCAGCATTTT
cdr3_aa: CASSFETGGRQPQHF

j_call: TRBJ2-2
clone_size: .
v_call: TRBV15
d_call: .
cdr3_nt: TGTGCCACCAGCTCCCGAGGTAGCACCGGGGAGCTGTTTTTT
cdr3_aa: CATSSRGSTGELFF

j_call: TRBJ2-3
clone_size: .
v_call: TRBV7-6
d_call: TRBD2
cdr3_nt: TGTGCCAGCAGCCGACGACTAGCGGGAACAGATACGCAGTATTTT
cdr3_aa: CASSRRLAGTDTQYF

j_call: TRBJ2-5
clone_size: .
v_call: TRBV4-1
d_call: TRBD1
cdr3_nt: TGCGCCAGCAGCCAAGAACTTGGGACAGCCCAAGAGACCCAGTACTTC
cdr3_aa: CASSQELGTAQETQYF

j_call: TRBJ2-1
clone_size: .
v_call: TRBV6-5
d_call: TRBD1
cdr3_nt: TGTGCCAGCAGTTACTCGTTACAGGGGGCATTCAATGAGCAGTTCTTC
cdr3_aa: CASSYSLQGAFNEQFF

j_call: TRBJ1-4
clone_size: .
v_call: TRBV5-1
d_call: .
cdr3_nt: TGCGCCAGCAGCTTGGACCCAACTAATGAAAAACTGTTTTTT
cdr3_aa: CASSLDPTNEKLFF

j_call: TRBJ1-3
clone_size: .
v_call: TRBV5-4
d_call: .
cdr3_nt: TGTGCCAGCAGCTTGGGGGGCAGGGGAAACACCATATATTTT
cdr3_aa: CASSLGGRGNTIYF

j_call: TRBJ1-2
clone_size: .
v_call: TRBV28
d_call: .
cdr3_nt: TGTGCCAGCAGTTCCCGGGGCTATGGCTACACCTTC
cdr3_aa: CASSSRGYGYTF

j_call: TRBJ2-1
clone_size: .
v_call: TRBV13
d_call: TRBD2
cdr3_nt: TGTGCCAGCAGCCGCCGAGTAGCGGGAGGCAATGAGCAGTTCTTC
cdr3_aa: CASSRRVAGGNEQFF

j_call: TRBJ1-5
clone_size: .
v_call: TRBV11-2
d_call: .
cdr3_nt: TGTGCCAGCAGCTTAGCAGGGCGTGGAAGCAATCAGCCCCAGCATTTT
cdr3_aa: CASSLAGRGSNQPQHF

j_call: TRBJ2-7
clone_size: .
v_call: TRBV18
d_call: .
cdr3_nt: TGTGCCAGCTCACCACCTGTCGGGGTTCACGAGCAGTACTTC
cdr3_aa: CASSPPVGVHEQYF

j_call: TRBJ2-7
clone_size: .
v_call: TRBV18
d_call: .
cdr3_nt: TGTGCCAGCTCACCACTGCAGGATTGGTACGAGCAGTACTTC
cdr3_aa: CASSPLQDWYEQYF

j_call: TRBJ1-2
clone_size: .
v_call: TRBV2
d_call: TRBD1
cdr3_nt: TGTGCCAGCATCGGGGACAGGGTGGGCTATGGCTACACCTTC
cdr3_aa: CASIGDRVGYGYTF

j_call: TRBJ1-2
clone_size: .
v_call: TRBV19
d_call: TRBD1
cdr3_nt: TGTGCCAGTAGTATCCCTACTACAGGGGTCGGCTACACCTTC
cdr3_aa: CASSIPTTGVGYTF

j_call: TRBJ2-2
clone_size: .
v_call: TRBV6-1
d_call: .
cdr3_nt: TGTGCTGGGTCGGGCGCGAACACCGGGGAGCTGTTTTTT
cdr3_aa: CAGSGANTGELFF

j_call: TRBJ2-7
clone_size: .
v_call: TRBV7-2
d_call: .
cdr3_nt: TGTGCCAGCAGCGCTGGAGGGCCGGGGGTCTACGAGCAGTACTTC
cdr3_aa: CASSAGGPGVYEQYF

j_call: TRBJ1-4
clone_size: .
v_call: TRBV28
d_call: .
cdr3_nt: TGTGCCAGCAGTTTAGGGATGGGGGAAAAACTGTTTTTT
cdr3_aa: CASSLGMGEKLFF

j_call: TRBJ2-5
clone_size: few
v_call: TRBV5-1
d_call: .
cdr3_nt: TGCGCCAGCAGCTTGGCCGGTAGTGCCATCCAAGAGACCCAGTACTTC
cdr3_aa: CASSLAGSAIQETQYF

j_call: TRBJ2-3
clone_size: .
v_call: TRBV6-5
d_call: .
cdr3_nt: TGTGCCAGCGCCTTTCGCGAACCTAGCACAGATACGCAGTATTTT
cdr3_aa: CASAFREPSTDTQYF

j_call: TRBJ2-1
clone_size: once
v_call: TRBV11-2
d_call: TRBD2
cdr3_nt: TGTGCCAGCAGCCAGACAGGGACTAGCGGGGGGGCCGGGAATGAGCAGTTCTTC
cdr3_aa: CASSQTGTSGGAGNEQFF

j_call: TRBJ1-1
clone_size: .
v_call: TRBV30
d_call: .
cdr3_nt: TGTGCCTGGACTGCAGGGTGGGACACTGAAGCTTTCTTT
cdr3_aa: CAWTAGWDTEAFF

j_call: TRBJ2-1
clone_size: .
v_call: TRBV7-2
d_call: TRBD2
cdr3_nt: TGTGCCAGCAGCTTAGCGGTTAGCGGGGGGTTTAATGAGCAGTTCTTC
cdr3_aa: CASSLAVSGGFNEQFF

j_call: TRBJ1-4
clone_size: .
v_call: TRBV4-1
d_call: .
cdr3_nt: TGCGCCAGCAGCCGCGGCGCAACTAATGAAAAACTGTTTTTT
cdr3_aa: CASSRGATNEKLFF

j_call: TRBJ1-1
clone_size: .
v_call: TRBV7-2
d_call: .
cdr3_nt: TGTGCCAGCAGCTTAGCGGGCGGAGTGAACACTGAAGCTTTCTTT
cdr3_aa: CASSLAGGVNTEAFF

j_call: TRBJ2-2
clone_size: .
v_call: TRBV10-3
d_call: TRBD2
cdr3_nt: TGTGCCATCAGTGAAAGTAGCGGGAGGGTTAACACCGGGGAGCTGTTTTTT
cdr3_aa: CAISESSGRVNTGELFF

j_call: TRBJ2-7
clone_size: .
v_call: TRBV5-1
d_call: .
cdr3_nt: TGCGCCAGCAGCTTGGGAGGCAGGGCCCCCTACGAGCAGTACTTC
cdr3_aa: CASSLGGRAPYEQYF

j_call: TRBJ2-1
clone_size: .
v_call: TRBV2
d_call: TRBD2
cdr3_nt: TGTGCCAGCAGTGAACTAGGCGGGAGGACGGCTGAGCAGTTCTTC
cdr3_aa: CASSELGGRTAEQFF

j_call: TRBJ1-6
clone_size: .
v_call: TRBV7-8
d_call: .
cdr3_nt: TGTGCCAGCAGCTTAATAAGGGGCGGGTCACCCCTCCACTTT
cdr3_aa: CASSLIRGGSPLHF